This T cell receptor beta chain was recovered during a study of beta chain features in type 1 diabetes. The purity of all sorted populations exceeded 98%. Notes on the study in general: The VDJ junctions of type 1 diabetes patients carried fewer insertions and more deletions. Patients and controls would share equally any PCR tilt toward shorter templates.

Expressed TCRB transcripts were sequenced because the entire RNA isolate underwent reverse transcription. Data came from immunoSEQ multiplex PCR; TCRdb stores just in-frame clones and leaves some out. This table holds 900,000 or so clones, around a sixth found once. Unmatched junction bases numbered 8, after V lost 1 base and J lost 7 bases. The germline V gene encodes CDR1 MNHEY and CDR2 SVGAGI. The CDR3 is 15 amino acids. In its sample, this clone was seen a few times. The antigen remains unidentified. This receptor was obtained from a woman aged 18 to 35 in good health. The gene calls are TRBV6-5 and TRBJ2-5, with 8 positions matching TRBD1. Sequencing was performed on naive CD4+ T cells from blood. The CDR3 reads CASSYYIRGQATQYF. The CDR3 bases are TGTGCCAGCAGTTACTATATCAGGGGGCAGGCGACCCAGTACTTC.